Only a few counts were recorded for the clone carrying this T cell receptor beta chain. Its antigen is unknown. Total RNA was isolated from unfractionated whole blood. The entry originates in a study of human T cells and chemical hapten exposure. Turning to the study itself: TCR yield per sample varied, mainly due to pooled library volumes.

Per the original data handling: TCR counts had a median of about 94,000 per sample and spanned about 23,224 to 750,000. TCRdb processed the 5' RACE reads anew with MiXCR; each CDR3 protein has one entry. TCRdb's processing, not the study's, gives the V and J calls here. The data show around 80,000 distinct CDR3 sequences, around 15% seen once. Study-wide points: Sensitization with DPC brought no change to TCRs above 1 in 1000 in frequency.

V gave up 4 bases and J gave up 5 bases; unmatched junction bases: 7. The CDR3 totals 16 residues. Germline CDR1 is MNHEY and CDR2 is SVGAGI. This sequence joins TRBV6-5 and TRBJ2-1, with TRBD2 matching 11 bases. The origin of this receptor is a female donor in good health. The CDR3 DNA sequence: TGTGCCAGCAGTTTCGTCGGGACTAGCGGTAACAATGAGCAGTTCTTC. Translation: CASSFVGTSGNNEQFF.